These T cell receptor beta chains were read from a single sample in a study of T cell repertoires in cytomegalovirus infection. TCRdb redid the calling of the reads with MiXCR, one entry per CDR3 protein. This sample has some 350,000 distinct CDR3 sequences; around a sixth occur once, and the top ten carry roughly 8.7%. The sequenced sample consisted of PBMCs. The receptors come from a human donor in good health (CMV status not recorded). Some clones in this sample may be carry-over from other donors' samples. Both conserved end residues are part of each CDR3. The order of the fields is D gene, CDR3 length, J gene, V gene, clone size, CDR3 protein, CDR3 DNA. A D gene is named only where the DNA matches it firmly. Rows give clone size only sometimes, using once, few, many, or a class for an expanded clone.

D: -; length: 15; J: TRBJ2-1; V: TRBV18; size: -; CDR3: CASSPPIRPNNEQFF; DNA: TGTGCCAGCTCACCACCGATAAGACCAAACAATGAGCAGTTCTTC
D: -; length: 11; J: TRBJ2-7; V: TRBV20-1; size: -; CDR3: CSAREGVEQYF; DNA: TGCAGTGCTAGAGAAGGGGTCGAGCAGTACTTC
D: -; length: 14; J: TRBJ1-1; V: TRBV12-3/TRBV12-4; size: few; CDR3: CASLAGFVNTEAFF; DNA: TGTGCCAGCCTCGCGGGGTTCGTGAACACTGAAGCTTTCTTT
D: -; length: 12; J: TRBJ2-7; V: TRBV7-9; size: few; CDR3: CASSQGLYEQYF; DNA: TGTGCCAGCAGCCAGGGTCTTTACGAGCAGTACTTC
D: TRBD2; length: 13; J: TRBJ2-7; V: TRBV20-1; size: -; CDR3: CSAVAGAGNEQYF; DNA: TGCAGTGCCGTAGCGGGAGCGGGGAACGAGCAGTACTTC
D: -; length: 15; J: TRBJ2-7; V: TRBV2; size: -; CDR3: CASSAGFSRHYEQYF; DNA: TGTGCCAGCAGTGCGGGTTTTAGCAGACACTACGAGCAGTACTTC
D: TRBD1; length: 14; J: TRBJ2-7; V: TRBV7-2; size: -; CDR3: CASSSSGQYYEQYF; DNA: TGTGCCAGCAGCTCATCGGGACAGTACTACGAGCAGTACTTC
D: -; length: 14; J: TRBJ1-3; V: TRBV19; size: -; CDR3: CASSTVPTGNTIYF; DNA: TGTGCCAGTAGTACCGTACCGACTGGAAACACCATATATTTT
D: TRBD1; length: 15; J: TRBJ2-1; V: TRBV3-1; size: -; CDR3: CASSASGQGDNEQFF; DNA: TGTGCCAGCAGCGCCTCGGGACAGGGCGATAATGAGCAGTTCTTC
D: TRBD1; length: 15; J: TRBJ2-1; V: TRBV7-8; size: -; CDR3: CASSLRTGGNNEQFF; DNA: TGTGCCAGCAGCTTACGGACAGGGGGAAACAATGAGCAGTTCTTC
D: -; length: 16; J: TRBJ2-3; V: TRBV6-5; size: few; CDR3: CASSPLGATSTDTQYF; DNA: TGTGCCAGCAGCCCGTTGGGGGCTACTAGCACAGATACGCAGTATTTT
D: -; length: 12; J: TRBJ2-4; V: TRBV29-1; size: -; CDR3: CSVPGAKNIQYF; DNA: TGCAGCGTTCCGGGGGCCAAAAACATTCAGTACTTC
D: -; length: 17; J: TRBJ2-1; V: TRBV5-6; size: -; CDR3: CASSSELRGRLYNEQFF; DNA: TGTGCCAGCAGCTCGGAGCTGCGGGGTCGTTTATACAATGAGCAGTTCTTC
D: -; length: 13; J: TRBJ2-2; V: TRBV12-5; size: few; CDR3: CASGKSDTGELFF; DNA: TGTGCTAGTGGAAAAAGCGACACCGGGGAGCTGTTTTTT
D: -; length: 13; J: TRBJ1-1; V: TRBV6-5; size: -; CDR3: CASRPQGRTEAFF; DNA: TGTGCCAGCAGACCTCAGGGGAGGACTGAAGCTTTCTTT
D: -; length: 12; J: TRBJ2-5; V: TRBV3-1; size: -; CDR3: CASSQTVETQYF; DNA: TGTGCCAGCAGCCAAACAGTGGAGACCCAGTACTTC
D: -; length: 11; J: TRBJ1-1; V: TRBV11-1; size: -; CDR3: CATRGVTEAFF; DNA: TGTGCCACCCGGGGGGTCACTGAAGCTTTCTTT
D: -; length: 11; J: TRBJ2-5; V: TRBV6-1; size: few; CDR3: CASSYTGTQYF; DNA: TGTGCCAGCAGTTATACAGGGACCCAGTACTTC
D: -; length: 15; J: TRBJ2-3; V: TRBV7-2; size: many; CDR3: CASQKGGGSTDTQYF; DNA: TGTGCCAGCCAAAAGGGGGGAGGGTCCACAGATACGCAGTATTTT
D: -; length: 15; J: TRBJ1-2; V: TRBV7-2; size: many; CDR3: CASSLISTGYYGYTF; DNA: TGTGCCAGCAGCTTAATTTCGACCGGGTACTATGGCTACACCTTC
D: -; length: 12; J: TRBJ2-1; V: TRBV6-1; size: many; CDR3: CATRGRLNEQFF; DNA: TGTGCCACCAGAGGCAGGTTAAATGAGCAGTTCTTC
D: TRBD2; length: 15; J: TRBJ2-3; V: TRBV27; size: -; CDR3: CASSGSGVSTDTQYF; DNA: TGTGCCAGCAGTGGTAGCGGGGTAAGCACAGATACGCAGTATTTT
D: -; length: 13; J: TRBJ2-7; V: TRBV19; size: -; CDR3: CASSRGPTYEQYF; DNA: TGTGCCAGTAGCCGGGGACCAACCTACGAGCAGTACTTC
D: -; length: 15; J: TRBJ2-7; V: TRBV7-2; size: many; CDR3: CASSLARGIAYEQYF; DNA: TGTGCCAGCAGCTTAGCGCGCGGGATCGCCTACGAGCAGTACTTC
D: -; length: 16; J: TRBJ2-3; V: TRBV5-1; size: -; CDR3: CASTPGSTPRTDTQYF; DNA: TGCGCCAGCACCCCCGGGAGTACCCCACGCACAGATACGCAGTATTTT
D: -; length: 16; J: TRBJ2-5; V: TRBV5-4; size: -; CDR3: CASSLGRGPSGGTQYF; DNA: TGTGCCAGCAGCTTGGGCAGGGGGCCCAGCGGGGGAACCCAGTACTTC
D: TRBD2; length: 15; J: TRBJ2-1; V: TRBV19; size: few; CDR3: CASSERGDAYNEQFF; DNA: TGTGCCAGTAGCGAGCGGGGAGATGCCTACAATGAGCAGTTCTTC
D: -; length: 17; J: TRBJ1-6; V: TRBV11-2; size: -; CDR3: CASSARSIGSYNSPLHF; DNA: TGTGCCAGCAGCGCCCGATCGATCGGCTCCTATAATTCACCCCTCCACTTT
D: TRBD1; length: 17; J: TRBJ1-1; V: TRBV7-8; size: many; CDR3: CASSPRRGQGRNTEAFF; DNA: TGTGCCAGCAGCCCCAGAAGGGGACAGGGAAGGAACACTGAAGCTTTCTTT
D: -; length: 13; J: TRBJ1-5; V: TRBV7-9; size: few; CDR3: CASSLFEVGPQHF; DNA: TGTGCCAGCAGCTTATTCGAGGTGGGGCCCCAGCATTTT
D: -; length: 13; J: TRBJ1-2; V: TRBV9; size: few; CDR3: CASSAGTAYGYTF; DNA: TGTGCCAGCAGCGCCGGGACGGCCTATGGCTACACCTTC
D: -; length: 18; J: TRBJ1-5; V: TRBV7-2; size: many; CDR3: CASSPDSFTGGSNQPQHF; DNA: TGTGCCAGCAGCCCCGACAGTTTCACTGGGGGGAGCAATCAGCCCCAGCATTTT
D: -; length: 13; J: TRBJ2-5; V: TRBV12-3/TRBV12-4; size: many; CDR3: CASSRQSQETQYF; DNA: TGTGCCAGCAGTCGACAAAGCCAAGAGACCCAGTACTTC
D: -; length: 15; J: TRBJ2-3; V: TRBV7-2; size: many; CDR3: CASSLGGAEYRTQYF; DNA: TGTGCCAGCAGCTTAGGAGGTGCAGAGTATCGTACGCAGTATTTT
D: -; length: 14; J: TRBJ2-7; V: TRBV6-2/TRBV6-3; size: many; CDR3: CASSEWGESYEQYF; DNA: TGTGCCAGCAGCGAGTGGGGTGAATCCTACGAGCAGTACTTC
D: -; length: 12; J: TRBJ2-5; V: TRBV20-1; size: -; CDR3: CSARAGQETQYF; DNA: TGCAGTGCTAGAGCGGGACAAGAGACCCAGTACTTC
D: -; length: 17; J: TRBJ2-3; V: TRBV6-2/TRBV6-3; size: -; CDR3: CASSYASVRPSTDTQYF; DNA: TGTGCCAGCAGTTACGCCTCGGTGAGACCTAGCACAGATACGCAGTATTTT
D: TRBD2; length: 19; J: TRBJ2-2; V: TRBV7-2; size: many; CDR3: CASSLIRLAGALGTGELFF; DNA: TGTGCCAGCAGCTTAATCCGGCTAGCGGGAGCCCTAGGCACCGGGGAGCTGTTTTTT
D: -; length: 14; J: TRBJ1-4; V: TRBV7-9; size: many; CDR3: CASSFARGNEKLFF; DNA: TGTGCCAGCAGCTTTGCCCGGGGCAATGAAAAACTGTTTTTT
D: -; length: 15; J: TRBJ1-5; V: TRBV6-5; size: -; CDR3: CASSYSPVGNQPQHF; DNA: TGTGCCAGCAGTTACTCCCCAGTTGGCAATCAGCCCCAGCATTTT
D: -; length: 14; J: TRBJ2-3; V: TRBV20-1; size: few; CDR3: CSARDRAGTDTQYF; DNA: TGCAGTGCTAGAGATCGAGCCGGCACAGATACGCAGTATTTT
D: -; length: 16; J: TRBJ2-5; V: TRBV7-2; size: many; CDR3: CASSPFQGLVQETQYF; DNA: TGTGCCAGCAGCCCCTTTCAGGGTCTAGTTCAAGAGACCCAGTACTTC
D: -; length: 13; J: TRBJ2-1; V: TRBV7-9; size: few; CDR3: CASSARALNEQFF; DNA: TGTGCCAGCAGCGCTCGAGCCCTTAATGAGCAGTTCTTC
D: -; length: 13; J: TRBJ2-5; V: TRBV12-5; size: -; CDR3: CASGLPGQETQYF; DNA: TGTGCTAGTGGTTTGCCCGGTCAAGAGACCCAGTACTTC
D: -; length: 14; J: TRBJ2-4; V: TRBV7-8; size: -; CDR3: CASSPPRVRNIQYF; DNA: TGTGCCAGCAGCCCACCACGGGTACGGAACATTCAGTACTTC